The 28 T cell receptor beta chains below were found in one sample sequenced in a study of blood T cell repertoires in COVID-19 (dated by TCRdb to 2018 to 2020). The method was the immunoSEQ multiplex PCR assay. The clones in this table, taken by TCRdb from immuneACCESS, are in-frame only. Not every clone is retained; where verified, under half of the shortfall comes from an unresolved V gene, and the cause of the rest is unknown. Counted in this sample were about 150,000 clones; 85% to 90% of them appeared once. The ten top clones hold approximately 3% of the sample. The sequencing input was peripheral blood. The receptors derive from a woman aged 55-70 years with active COVID-19.

This clone showed up just a few times. V gene TRBV20-1 combines with J gene TRBJ1-4; no clear D gene. The V and J ends lost 3 bases and 3 bases respectively, with 8 bases between them. Germline CDR1 is DFQATT and CDR2 is SNEGSKA (reference sequence). This CDR3 spans 13 amino acids. The CDR3 sequence is CSASRVPNEKLFF. Here the CDR3 DNA reads TGCAGTGCTAGTAGAGTTCCTAATGAAAAACTGTTTTTT.

This clone was detected only a few times. The chain joins TRBV20-1 to TRBJ2-1, with D uncertain. This CDR3 spans 10 amino acids. Per germline, CDR1 DFQATT and CDR2 SNEGSKA (reference sequence). Trimming left V 0 bases short and J 10 bases short, with 4 bases between. CDR3 nucleotides: TGCAGTGCTAGAGAGGAGGAGCAGTTCTTC. This gives the protein CSAREEEQFF.

The chain couples TRBV5-6 to TRBJ1-4; 7 nucleotides line up with TRBD1. Germline V gene data show CDR1 as SGHDT and CDR2 as YYEEEE. The trim removed 7 bases at V and 8 bases at J, leaving 11 bases unmatched. CDR3 length equals 14 residues. The CDR3 is CASGKRGLGEKLFF. DNA of the CDR3: TGTGCCAGCGGGAAAAGGGGGCTTGGGGAAAAACTGTTTTTT.

The table lists this clone with a count of one. The J gene is TRBJ1-6, the V gene TRBV6-2 or TRBV6-3; 10 bases line up with TRBD1. The germline V gene has CDR1 MNHEY and CDR2 SVGEGT. This CDR3 has 14 residues. With 6 bases clipped from V and 10 bases from J, the junction kept 6 bases outside the gene matches. The CDR3 reads CASSPGTGVSPLHF. CDR3 sequence (DNA): TGTGCCAGCAGCCCTGGGACAGGGGTATCACCCCTCCACTTT.

This sequence joins TRBV6-4 and TRBJ2-7; TRBD2 aligns across 8 bases. J gave up 3 bases and V 6 bases, and 13 bases lay outside the gene matches. Per germline, CDR1 MRHNA and CDR2 SNTAGT. The CDR3 spans 16 residues. The CDR3 loop reads CASRVRERETDYEQYF. Here the CDR3 DNA reads TGTGCCAGCAGAGTCCGGGAGCGGGAGACTGACTACGAGCAGTACTTC.

CDR3 protein: CASRRQGLWDTQYF. CDR3 in DNA: TGTGCCAGCAGGCGACAGGGTCTTTGGGATACGCAGTATTTT. The rearrangement joins TRBV6-5 to TRBJ2-3; TRBD1 matches at 7 bases. Germline-derived CDR1 and CDR2 are MNHEY and SVGAGI. This CDR3 region has 14 residues. V dropped 6 bases and J dropped 6; count of bases not matched to a gene: 9.

V usage is TRBV27 and J usage is TRBJ1-5; 7 bases match TRBD1. Trimming took 4 bases from V and 5 from J; bases not matched to a gene: 2. CDR1 and CDR2 from the germline V gene are MNHEY and SMNVEV (reference sequence). The CDR3 contains 13 residues. CDR3 sequence reads: CASSSTGDQPQHF. The CDR3, as DNA: TGTGCCAGCAGTTCAACAGGGGATCAGCCCCAGCATTTT.

The CDR3 DNA follows: TGTGCCAGCAGCCACATAGATACGCAGTATTTT. As protein: CASSHIDTQYF. The chain recombines TRBV3-1 (or the pseudogene TRBV3-2) with TRBJ2-3; D remains ambiguous. The germline V and J ends were trimmed by 3 bases and 5 bases, with 3 bases remaining between them. CDR3 length: 11 residues. Germline V gives CDR1 LGHDT, CDR2 YNNKEL (reference sequence).

This sequence joins TRBV11-2 and TRBJ2-3; tentative D call: TRBD2 (6 bases). Germline V gives CDR1 SGHAT, CDR2 FQNNGV. This CDR3 region has 17 residues. With 1 base removed from V and 6 bases from J, the gap between germline ends came to 20 bases. The CDR3 bases are TGTGCCAGCAGCTTAGGCGTTAGCGGTGTAACTGGGGATACGCAGTATTTT. As protein: CASSLGVSGVTGDTQYF.

The chain joins TRBV29-1 to TRBJ1-1; D call uncertain. V was cut by 3 bases and J by 5 bases, with 4 bases left in between. This CDR3 spans 10 amino acids. The germline gives CDR1 SQVTM, CDR2 ANQGSEA. The DNA for the CDR3 is TGCAGCGTTGATCGGACTGAAGCTTTCTTT. This sequence encodes CSVDRTEAFF.

This clone has only one observation. The V and J genes are TRBV5-4 and TRBJ2-3, with 10 nucleotides matching TRBD2. V lost 3 bases and J lost 5; bases outside the gene matches: 15. The CDR3 length is 18 residues. Germline CDR1 reads SGHNT; CDR2 reads YYREEE (reference sequence). The CDR3 loop is CASSSLQVGLAGVDTQYF. The CDR3 region has the DNA TGTGCCAGCAGCTCACTCCAAGTCGGGCTAGCGGGAGTAGATACGCAGTATTTT.

This chain links TRBV12-3 or TRBV12-4 with TRBJ1-3; D unresolved. This CDR3 comprises 13 residues. Trimming removed 7 bases from V and 4 bases from J, with 11 bases in between. CDR3 region: CASKLSTGNTIYF. DNA of the CDR3: TGTGCCAGCAAGCTCTCCACGGGAAACACCATATATTTT.

The V and J genes are TRBV12-3 or TRBV12-4 and TRBJ2-1; TRBD1 matches 8 bases. The CDR3 loop spans 12 amino acids. V lost 6 bases to trimming and J lost 9 bases; unmatched junction nucleotides: 4. CDR3 loop: CASRTGDGEQFF. The CDR3 DNA follows: TGTGCCAGCAGGACAGGGGATGGTGAGCAGTTCTTC.

The chain is built from TRBV23-1 and TRBJ1-6, with 7 bases that match TRBD1. TRBV23-1 is noted as an ORF with a role that remains uncertain. This CDR3 is built from 15 residues. Trimming cost V 11 bases and J 7 bases; bases outside gene matches: 14. CDR3 sequence (DNA): TGCGCCGCCCCCCAAAGGGACAGTCAGAATTCACCCCTCCACTTT. It encodes CAAPQRDSQNSPLHF.

This sequence joins TRBV3-1 (or the pseudogene TRBV3-2) and TRBJ2-1, with 11 bases that match TRBD2. There are 19 residues in the CDR3. Trimming at V came to 1 base and at J to 4 bases, leaving 12 bases not matched to a gene. Germline loops: CDR1 LGHDT, CDR2 YNNKEL (reference sequence). The CDR3 loop is CASSQGGASGRTKYNEQFF. The CDR3 DNA follows: TGTGCCAGCAGCCAAGGTGGGGCTAGCGGGAGGACGAAGTACAATGAGCAGTTCTTC.

The J gene is TRBJ2-7, the V gene TRBV10-3; maybe TRBD1 (6 bases). The CDR3 spans 16 residues. Trimming cost V 0 bases and J 3 bases, with 15 bases left between them. Germline CDR1 is ENHRY and CDR2 is SYGVKD. CDR3 region: CAISESTGQTLYEQYF. The CDR3 DNA follows: TGTGCCATCAGTGAGTCGACGGGACAAACCCTCTACGAGCAGTACTTC.

The chain uses TRBV9 and TRBJ2-1; D might be TRBD2 (6 bases). CDR1 is SGDLS and CDR2 is YYNGEE in the germline V gene. The CDR3 is 15 residues long. The V and J ends lost 3 bases and 0 bases respectively, with 10 bases between them. The CDR3 sequence: CASSASADSYNEQFF. In DNA form, the CDR3 reads TGTGCCAGCAGCGCTAGCGCCGACTCCTACAATGAGCAGTTCTTC. The entire variable domain, with the rest obtained from reference TRBV9 and TRBJ2-1, is as follows: DSGVTQTPKHLITATGQRVTLRCSPRSGDLSVYWYQQSLDQGLQFLIQYYNGEERAKGNILERFSAQQFPDLHSELNLSSLELGDSALYFCASSASADSYNEQFFGPGTRLTVL.

The chain employs TRBV7-2 and TRBJ2-7; 10 bases fit TRBD1. CDR3 size: 15 residues. The germline CDR1 and CDR2 sequences are SGHTA and FQGNSA. V lost 5 bases, J lost 5 bases, and 9 bases stayed unmatched. The CDR3 DNA sequence: TGTGCCAGCAGCCCCGACAGGGGGCTGTCGAACGAGCAGTACTTC. Residues: CASSPDRGLSNEQYF.

The chain employs TRBV21-1 and TRBJ2-7; the D call of TRBD2 is as the table states it, not checked on the DNA. TRBV21-1 represents a pseudogene. This CDR3 is 16 amino acids long. The CDR3 sequence: CASSSDILSKSYEQYF. CDR3 nucleotide sequence: TGTGCCAGCAGCAGCGATATACTATCAAAATCCTACGAGCAGTACTTC.

CDR3 residues: CASSLGQGANTGELFF. The CDR3 DNA reads as TGTGCCAGCAGCTTAGGACAGGGGGCGAACACCGGGGAGCTGTTTTTT. The chain links TRBV7-3 to TRBJ2-2, with 10 nucleotides matching TRBD1. Germline CDR1 and CDR2: SGHTA and FQGTGA. This CDR3 spans 16 amino acids. V was clipped by 2 bases and J by 0 bases; unmatched bases: 0. Drawing the rest from reference TRBV7-3 and TRBJ2-2, the complete variable domain is GAGVSQTPSNKVTEKGKYVELRCDPISGHTALYWYRQSLGQGPEFLIYFQGTGAADDSGLPNDRFFAVRPEGSVSTLKIQRTERGDSAVYLCASSLGQGANTGELFFGEGSRLTVL.

This chain uses TRBV24-1 with TRBJ2-1, with a tentative D call TRBD1 (5 bases). Trimming cost V 3 bases and J 0 bases, with 11 bases left between them. Looked up from germline, CDR1 is KGHDR and CDR2 is SFDVKD. This CDR3 has 16 amino acids. The DNA of the CDR3 is TGTGCCACCAGTGATGGCAGGGTACTCTCCTACAATGAGCAGTTCTTC. This gives the protein CATSDGRVLSYNEQFF.

This clone was observed a few times. This rearrangement joins TRBV7-2 to TRBJ2-7; 10 bases map to TRBD2. This CDR3 spans 17 amino acids. After removal of 2 bases from V and 2 bases from J, the junction contained 9 bases not matched to a gene. Per the germline V gene, CDR1 is SGHTA and CDR2 is FQGNSA. CDR3 DNA sequence: TGTGCCAGCAGCTTATATGTAGCGGGAGGCACCCCCTACGAGCAGTACTTC. Protein sequence: CASSLYVAGGTPYEQYF.

The chain couples TRBV4-3 to TRBJ1-4, with 10 bases that match TRBD1. CDR1 is LGHNA and CDR2 is YSLEER in the germline V gene. J gave up 4 bases and V 4 bases, and 3 bases lay outside the gene matches. The CDR3 has 15 residues. The CDR3 coding sequence is TGCGCCAGCAGCCTAGGACAGGGGGTTAATGAAAAACTGTTTTTT. It is translated as CASSLGQGVNEKLFF.

Details on this clone: The junction differs from germline at one of its ends, possibly a read error. This chain joins TRBV25-1 and TRBJ1-1; D remains ambiguous. The CDR3 runs to 13 residues. Per the germline V gene, CDR1 is MGHDK and CDR2 is SYGVNS. CDR3 protein: CASRESSNTEAFF. DNA of the CDR3: TGTGCCAGCAGAGAATCGTCGAACACTGAAGCTTTCTTT.

J is TRBJ1-2 and V is TRBV28; 8 bases fit TRBD1. The CDR3 contains 11 residues. V was clipped by 10 bases and J by 7 bases; unmatched bases: 5. Looked up from germline, CDR1 is MDHEN and CDR2 is SYDVKM. CDR3 amino acids: CATWTGSGYTF. As DNA, the CDR3 is TGTGCCACCTGGACAGGGTCTGGCTACACCTTC.

The DNA for the CDR3 is TGCGCCAGCAGCATTAGCGGCTACGAGCAGTACTTC. Protein sequence: CASSISGYEQYF. This chain connects TRBV5-1 to TRBJ2-7, with D tentatively TRBD2 (6 bases). The CDR3 contains 12 residues. Between the trimmed V and J ends, which lost 4 bases and 3 bases, there was a span of 8 bases. The germline gives CDR1 SGHRS, CDR2 YFSETQ.

The chain has TRBV9 and TRBJ1-1, with 7 bases identical to TRBD1. V dropped 8 bases and J dropped 0; count of bases not matched to a gene: 4. The CDR3 consists of 13 residues. The germline V gene encodes CDR1 SGDLS and CDR2 YYNGEE. Here the CDR3 reads CASSGTVNTEAFF. For the CDR3, the DNA is TGTGCCAGTTCCGGGACAGTGAACACTGAAGCTTTCTTT.

J is TRBJ2-2 and V is TRBV11-3, with no clear D. The V end was cut by 7 bases, the J end by 0 bases, with 9 bases between. CDR3 length equals 14 residues. Germline V gene sequence: CDR1 SGHNT, CDR2 YENEEA. In DNA form, the CDR3 reads TGTGCCAGCACCCAGTCAGCGAACACCGGGGAGCTGTTTTTT. Protein sequence: CASTQSANTGELFF.